This T cell receptor (beta chain) came from a study of EBV T-cell therapy then PD-1 blockade in nasopharyngeal carcinoma. Trimming stripped 6 bases from V and 2 bases from J, with 8 bases between. The germline CDR1 and CDR2 sequences are MNHNY and SVGAGI (reference sequence). CDR3 length equals 12 residues. The protocol was immunoSEQ multiplex PCR, while the TCRdb copy is restricted to in-frame clones and leaves out a portion. Counted here are around 19,000 clones, about 86% occurring once; the ten biggest clones make up roughly a third. Concerning this clone itself: The antigen remains undetermined.

Time point: 266 days after commencement of treatment, after nivolumab therapy. The treatment is: AdE1-LMPpoly-expanded autologous EBV-specific T-cell therapy followed by anti-PD-1 nivolumab. The source material was CD8+ T cells from blood, sampled at day 266 from a patient whose treatment included autologous EBV-specific T cells and nivolumab. This sequence originates from a man between 40 and 49 years old with nasopharyngeal carcinoma. This chain joins TRBV6-6 and TRBJ2-7; D gene ambiguous. CDR3 nucleotide sequence: TGTGCCAGCAGATCCCGCCCCTACGAGCAGTACTTC. Translated, it gives CASRSRPYEQYF.